This T cell receptor (beta chain) is drawn from a study of blood T cell repertoires in COVID-19. Study at large: COVID-19 samples collected from the United States, Italy and Spain covered acute and convalescent phases. PBMCs, B-cell-depleted T cells, or T cells provided the cDNA or gDNA that made up the material.

Per germline, CDR1 SGHDT and CDR2 YYEEEE. Trimming left V 3 bases short and J 5 bases short, with 17 bases between. This CDR3 is built from 15 residues. Sequenced by immunoSEQ multiplex PCR; TCRdb stores in-frame clones only, minus some. The repertoire consists of 65,000 to 80,000 clones, with approximately 80% occurring once and the leading ten covering roughly 10%. This chain connects TRBV5-6 to TRBJ1-1, with a tentative D call TRBD1 (6 bases). The sequenced material came from peripheral blood. The TCR was taken from a man between 50 and 59 years old with acute or convalescent COVID-19. The CDR3 loop reads CASSSGQRMGTEAFF. CDR3 nucleotide sequence: TGTGCCAGCAGCTCCGGACAGAGAATGGGGACTGAAGCTTTCTTT.